This paragraph covers one T cell receptor (beta chain) sequence. V lost 0 bases and J 4 bases, leaving 12 bases between the germline ends. This CDR3 region has 14 residues. Germline assignment: CDR1 GTSNPN and CDR2 SVGIG (reference sequence). These data are taken from a study of technical replicates of blood from a handful of donors. The assay was immunoSEQ multiplex PCR, and TCRdb's table has in-frame clones only and misses some. The sample holds about 49,000 clones, around 90% seen once. The rearrangement links TRBV30 to TRBJ2-5; D remains unclear. Input material: PBMCs. The TCR was taken from a human donor in good health. Some clones in this sample may be carry-over from other donors' samples. The CDR3 spells CAWSVRGMRETQYF. CDR3 sequence (DNA): TGTGCCTGGAGTGTACGAGGAATGAGAGAGACCCAGTACTTC. Drawing the rest from reference TRBV30 and TRBJ2-5, the complete variable domain is SQTIHQWPATLVQPVGSPLSLECTVEGTSNPNLYWYRQAAGRGLQLLFYSVGIGQISSEVPQNLSASRPQDRQFILSSKKLLLSDSGFYLCAWSVRGMRETQYFGPGTRLLVL.